These 24 T cell receptor beta chains were sequenced from one sample in a study of T cell clones after liver transplantation. Libraries were prepared by immunoSEQ multiplex PCR; TCRdb keeps only in-frame clonotypes and omits some of them. This sample yields about 120,000 clones, of which about nine tenths are seen a single time; approximately 0.84% belongs to the top ten. The sequences come from CD4+ T cells from blood, collected 12 months after liver transplant. These receptors came from a human patient who received a liver transplant. T cells may partly derive from the graft donor.

The gene calls are TRBV2 and TRBJ2-3; TRBD1 matches 8 bases. The CDR3 consists of 13 residues. With 11 bases clipped from V and 2 bases from J, the junction kept 6 bases outside the gene matches. Germline values: CDR1 SNHLY, CDR2 FYNNEI. The chain's CDR3 is CACRDRNTDTQYF. The CDR3 DNA reads TGTGCCTGCCGGGACAGGAACACAGATACGCAGTATTTT. The full variable domain, completed using reference TRBV2 and TRBJ2-3, is EPEVTQTPSHQVTQMGQEVILRCVPISNHLYFYWYRQILGQKVEFLVSFYNNEISEKSEIFDDQFSVERPDGSNFTLKIRSTKLEDSAMYFCACRDRNTDTQYFGPGTRLTVL.

The J gene is TRBJ1-5, the V gene TRBV27; TRBD1 matches 8 bases. The trim removed 8 bases at V and 6 bases at J, leaving 3 bases unmatched. CDR3 length equals 12 residues. CDR1 is MNHEY and CDR2 is SMNVEV in the germline V gene (reference sequence). The CDR3 reads CASEDRVQPQHF. The CDR3 DNA is TGTGCCAGCGAGGACAGGGTTCAGCCCCAGCATTTT.

The CDR3 loop reads CASSGSSGTYNEQFF. DNA for the CDR3: TGCGCCAGCAGCGGATCTAGCGGTACCTACAATGAGCAGTTCTTC. V usage is TRBV5-1 and J usage is TRBJ2-1; TRBD2 matches 7 bases. Germline V CDR1 and CDR2: SGHRS, YFSETQ. V gave up 4 bases and J gave up 2 bases; unmatched junction bases: 6. CDR3 size: 15 residues.

The rearrangement joins TRBV19 to TRBJ2-4, with 7 bases matching TRBD2. Germline V gene data show CDR1 as LNHDA and CDR2 as SQIVND (reference sequence). With 4 bases clipped from V and 5 bases from J, the junction kept 11 bases outside the gene matches. The CDR3 consists of 16 residues. The CDR3 sequence is CASSKEAGPIQNIQYF. CDR3 bases: TGTGCCAGTAGTAAAGAAGCGGGACCTATCCAAAACATTCAGTACTTC.

This sequence joins TRBV19 and TRBJ1-2; D is unclear. Trimming pared 4 bases from V and 6 bases from J, leaving 12 bases between. CDR3 length: 13 residues. The germline V gene has CDR1 LNHDA and CDR2 SQIVND (reference sequence). CDR3 DNA: TGTGCCAGTAGTACCGGAGGAGGGAATGGCTACACCTTC. Encoded protein: CASSTGGGNGYTF.

This rearrangement joins TRBV28 to TRBJ1-1, with a weak D call TRBD1 (6 bases). CDR3 length: 13 amino acids. Germline V CDR1 and CDR2: MDHEN, SYDVKM. V gave up 0 bases and J gave up 10 bases, with 12 bases separating them. CDR3 DNA: TGTGCCAGCAGTTTATGGGCAGGGGTGAGAGCTTTCTTT. Protein sequence: CASSLWAGVRAFF.

The gene calls are TRBV2 and TRBJ1-1; a weak D match, TRBD1 (6 bases). This CDR3 comprises 13 residues. With 7 bases removed from V and 2 bases from J, the gap between germline ends came to 11 bases. Germline V gene data show CDR1 as SNHLY and CDR2 as FYNNEI. CDR3 sequence: CASIADRNTEAFF. The CDR3 nucleotides read TGTGCCAGCATCGCGGACAGAAACACTGAAGCTTTCTTT.

The J gene is TRBJ1-5, the V gene TRBV28; D ambiguous. V lost 7 bases to trimming and J lost 0 bases, with 4 bases between them. The CDR3 is 12 amino acids. The germline gives CDR1 MDHEN, CDR2 SYDVKM. DNA for the CDR3: TGTGCCAGCATGGGTAGCAATCAGCCCCAGCATTTT. Its protein product is CASMGSNQPQHF.

V is TRBV5-1 and J is TRBJ2-2, with D hard to call. There are 13 residues in the CDR3. CDR1 is SGHRS, CDR2 YFSETQ, per germline. V dropped 4 bases and J dropped 1 base, with 5 bases sitting between them. As DNA, the CDR3 is TGCGCCAGCAGCCGTGAGAACACCGGGGAGCTGTTTTTT. Protein product: CASSRENTGELFF.

V and J are TRBV5-4 and TRBJ2-7, with D perhaps TRBD1 (5 bases). CDR1 and CDR2 (germline): SGHNT, YYREEE (reference sequence). Trimming stripped 4 bases from V and 2 bases from J, with 7 bases between. This CDR3 region has 12 residues. CDR3 protein: CASSLDTYEQYF. The CDR3 DNA reads as TGTGCCAGCAGCCTGGACACCTACGAGCAGTACTTC. Drawing the rest from reference TRBV5-4 and TRBJ2-7, the complete variable domain is ETGVTQSPTHLIKTRGQQVTLRCSSQSGHNTVSWYQQALGQGPQFIFQYYREEENGRGNFPPRFSGLQFPNYSSELNVNALELDDSALYLCASSLDTYEQYFGPGTRLTVT.

This chain links TRBV9 with TRBJ1-2, with D hard to call. Germline V CDR1 and CDR2: SGDLS, YYNGEE. The CDR3 covers 15 residues. V lost 0 bases and J lost 5, with 14 bases in between. For the CDR3, the DNA is TGTGCCAGCAGCGTAGACTCAGACCCTAGGTATGGCTACACCTTC. This codes for CASSVDSDPRYGYTF.

This chain uses TRBV5-8 with TRBJ1-5; a possible D gene is TRBD1 (6 bases). Germline V lookup: CDR1 SGHTS, CDR2 YDEGEE. The V and J ends lost 1 base and 2 bases respectively, with 19 bases between them. This CDR3 comprises 18 residues. CDR3 amino acids: CASSLYRDTGRGNQPQHF. Written as DNA, the CDR3 is TGTGCCAGCAGCTTGTACCGGGACACAGGTAGGGGCAATCAGCCCCAGCATTTT.

This clone has only one observation. The chain recombines TRBV18 with TRBJ2-1, with D hard to call. The CDR3 length is 12 residues. Trimming took 3 bases from V and 9 from J, leaving 9 bases between them. The germline CDR1 and CDR2 sequences are KGHSH and LQKENI. The CDR3 is CASSPRLGEQFF. Here the CDR3 DNA reads TGTGCCAGCTCACCTCGCCTGGGTGAGCAGTTCTTC.

V gene TRBV27 combines with J gene TRBJ2-3; 11 bases match TRBD1. The V and J ends lost 7 bases and 4 bases, in that order; junction bases with no gene match: 7. Per the germline V gene, CDR1 is MNHEY and CDR2 is SMNVEV (reference sequence). The CDR3 sequence is 15 residues long. The CDR3 nucleotides read TGTGCCAGCACCCAAAGGACAGGGGGCGCAGATACGCAGTATTTT. Translating it yields CASTQRTGGADTQYF.

This clone has only one observation. The chain links TRBV15 to TRBJ2-7; the match to TRBD1 covers 7 bases. The J segment lost 3 bases and the V segment lost 1 base, leaving 6 bases of the junction unmatched. The germline V gene encodes CDR1 LNHNV and CDR2 YYDKDF (reference sequence). The CDR3 consists of 15 residues. The CDR3 region has the DNA TGTGCCACCAGCAGAGTTGAGACAGGGAACTACGAGCAGTACTTC. This gives the protein CATSRVETGNYEQYF.

The V and J genes are TRBV2 and TRBJ1-1; D possibly corresponds to TRBD1 (6 bases). Between the trimmed V and J ends, which lost 7 bases and 4 bases, there was a span of 22 bases. From germline, CDR1 is SNHLY and CDR2 FYNNEI. The CDR3 sequence is 16 residues long. In nucleotides, the CDR3 is TGTGCCAGCACCAAAGGGTGGGGGCAATTAAGCACTGAAGCTTTCTTT. It is translated as CASTKGWGQLSTEAFF.

The rearrangement links TRBV11-3 to TRBJ2-5, with 8 bases that match TRBD2. The CDR3 has 18 amino acids. CDR1 and CDR2 from the germline V gene are SGHNT and YENEEA. Losses at the gene ends were 6 bases for V and 4 bases for J; bases not matched to a gene: 19. The DNA for the CDR3 is TGTGCCAGCAGTTCCGGGACTAGATTTGGGCTGGCCTCAGAGACCCAGTACTTC. Translating it yields CASSSGTRFGLASETQYF.

The chain employs TRBV9 and TRBJ2-7; TRBD1 might be the D (6 bases). Germline CDR1 SGDLS, CDR2 YYNGEE. This CDR3 spans 14 amino acids. V dropped 2 bases and J dropped 6 bases, with 15 bases sitting between them. The CDR3 coding sequence is TGTGCCAGCAGCGTGGGCCAGAGGGGGACCGAGCAGTACTTC. It is translated as CASSVGQRGTEQYF.

V usage is TRBV5-4 and J usage is TRBJ1-5, with TRBD1 as a possible D gene (6 bases). The CDR3 spans 15 residues. V was shortened by 2 bases and J by 4 bases, with 13 bases between the two germline ends. CDR1 is SGHNT and CDR2 is YYREEE in the germline V gene (reference sequence). As DNA, the CDR3 is TGTGCCAGCAGCTTTGGGGGGGCTGTGAATCAGCCCCAGCATTTT. Amino acid sequence: CASSFGGAVNQPQHF. The complete variable domain, with remaining parts taken from reference TRBV5-4 and TRBJ1-5, reads ETGVTQSPTHLIKTRGQQVTLRCSSQSGHNTVSWYQQALGQGPQFIFQYYREEENGRGNFPPRFSGLQFPNYSSELNVNALELDDSALYLCASSFGGAVNQPQHFGDGTRLSIL.

This rearrangement joins TRBV9 to TRBJ2-7; 9 bases agree with TRBD1. Germline V gives CDR1 SGDLS, CDR2 YYNGEE. This CDR3 has 13 amino acids. The V gene end was trimmed by 3 bases and the J gene end by 7 bases; junction bases not matched to a gene: 5. In DNA, the CDR3 is TGTGCCAGCAGCGGGGGACAGGGAAGGGAGCAGTACTTC. Translating it yields CASSGGQGREQYF.

The V and J genes are TRBV7-9 and TRBJ1-1; D is undetermined. V lost 2 bases to trimming and J lost 1 base, with 8 bases between them. The CDR3 has 14 residues. Germline V gene sequence: CDR1 SEHNR, CDR2 FQNEAQ (reference sequence). The CDR3, as DNA: TGTGCCAGCAGCTTAATCGTCCCGAACACTGAAGCTTTCTTT. Residues: CASSLIVPNTEAFF.

This chain links TRBV11-2 with TRBJ2-7, with TRBD1 as a possible D gene (5 bases). The CDR3 loop spans 13 amino acids. Trimming pared 5 bases from V and 3 bases from J, leaving 11 bases between. Germline V gene data show CDR1 as SGHAT and CDR2 as FQNNGV. The CDR3 DNA reads TGTGCCAGCAGCCGACCCGACAGCTACGAGCAGTACTTC. Amino acids: CASSRPDSYEQYF.

As to this clone: Mismatch with germline at one junction end may stem from a read error. The chain employs TRBV27 and TRBJ1-1; no definite D call. Germline lookup yields CDR1 MNHEY and CDR2 SMNVEV (reference sequence). CDR3 length equals 17 residues. For the CDR3, the DNA is TGTGCCAGCAATTTAGCCGGCGGCCTTAGTATGAACACTGAAGCTTTCTTT. This sequence encodes CASNLAGGLSMNTEAFF.

The rearrangement links TRBV11-2 to TRBJ2-7, with unresolved D. The V gene's germline CDR1 is SGHAT and CDR2 FQNNGV. The V end was cut by 3 bases, the J end by 2 bases, with 11 bases between. This CDR3 has 14 amino acids. Here the CDR3 reads CASSLSFSTYEQYF. The CDR3 DNA is TGTGCCAGCAGCTTGTCATTTTCGACCTACGAGCAGTACTTC.